A single sample gave rise to the 3 T cell receptor beta chains below, sequenced in a study of blood T cell repertoires in COVID-19. The table came from immunoSEQ multiplex PCR; TCRdb's copy has only in-frame clones and leaves some out. The sample shows some 80,000 clones, 70% to 90% of them seen only once. Sequencing was carried out using peripheral blood. These receptors originate from a woman older than 75 with active or convalescent COVID-19.

This chain links TRBV2 with TRBJ2-2; 8 nucleotides agree with TRBD2. The CDR3 is 16 residues long. Germline V gene sequence: CDR1 SNHLY, CDR2 FYNNEI. Unmatched junction bases numbered 6, after V lost 4 bases and J lost 2 bases. The CDR3 here is CASSVGSGVNTGELFF. Here the CDR3 DNA reads TGTGCCAGCAGTGTCGGTAGCGGGGTTAACACCGGGGAGCTGTTTTTT.

The rearrangement uses TRBV10-3 and TRBJ2-1, with D possibly matching TRBD2 (6 bases). In germline, CDR1 is ENHRY, CDR2 SYGVKD. Trimming stripped 8 bases from V and 0 bases from J, with 14 bases between. The CDR3 contains 15 residues. In nucleotides, the CDR3 is TGTGCCATCCGCGCGGGGCAGGGCTCCTACAATGAGCAGTTCTTC. It translates to CAIRAGQGSYNEQFF.

This chain links TRBV24-1 with TRBJ2-1; D perhaps matches TRBD2 (6 bases). This CDR3 has 16 amino acids. V gave up 1 base and J gave up 0 bases, with 9 bases separating them. Per germline, CDR1 KGHDR and CDR2 SFDVKD. The CDR3 sequence is CATSDFTSTSYNEQFF. DNA of the CDR3: TGTGCCACCAGTGATTTCACTAGCACCTCCTACAATGAGCAGTTCTTC.